This TCR beta chain was identified during a study of T cell changes during pregnancy in multiple sclerosis. Profiling relied on immunoSEQ multiplex PCR, and the TCRdb table lists in-frame clones only, not all of them. Of about 36,000 clones listed, approximately 90% were seen once; the top ten hold around 0.62%. This clone was recorded a few times. Germline V CDR1 and CDR2: LNHDA, SQIVND (reference sequence). This CDR3 is built from 15 residues. V dropped 6 bases and J dropped 10; count of bases not matched to a gene: 12. The chain links TRBV19 to TRBJ1-1; 12 bases map to TRBD1. The sample in question was CD4+ T cells from peripheral blood mononuclear cells, obtained in the first trimester of pregnancy. The sequence derives from a female donor with multiple sclerosis, enrolled in a pregnancy study. The CDR3 loop reads CASSPREGTGGSAFF. The CDR3 DNA is TGTGCCAGTAGCCCAAGGGAGGGGACAGGGGGCTCAGCTTTCTTT.